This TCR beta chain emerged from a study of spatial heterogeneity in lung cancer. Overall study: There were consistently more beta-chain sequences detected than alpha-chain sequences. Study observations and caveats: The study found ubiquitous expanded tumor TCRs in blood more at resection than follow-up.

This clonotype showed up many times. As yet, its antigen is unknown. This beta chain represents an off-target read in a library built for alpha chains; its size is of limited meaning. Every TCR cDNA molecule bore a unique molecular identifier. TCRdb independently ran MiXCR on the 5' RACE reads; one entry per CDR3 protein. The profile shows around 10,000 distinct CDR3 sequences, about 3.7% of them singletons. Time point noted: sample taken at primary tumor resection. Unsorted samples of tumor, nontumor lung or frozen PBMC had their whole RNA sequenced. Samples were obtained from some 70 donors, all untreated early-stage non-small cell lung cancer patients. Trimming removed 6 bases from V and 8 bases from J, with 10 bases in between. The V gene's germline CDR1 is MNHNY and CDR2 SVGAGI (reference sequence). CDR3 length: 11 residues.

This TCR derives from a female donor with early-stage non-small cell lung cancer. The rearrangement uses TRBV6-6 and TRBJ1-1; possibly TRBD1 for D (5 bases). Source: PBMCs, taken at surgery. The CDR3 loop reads CASSYGGEAFF. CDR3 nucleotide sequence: TGTGCCAGCAGCTACGGGGGAGAAGCTTTCTTT.